The TCR beta chain described here comes from a study of vaccination and CD4 T cells after COVID-19. The treatment here: roughly ten-day PBMC culture with coronavirus spike peptide pools or control peptides (ViraFEST assay). The V end was cut by 5 bases, the J end by 2 bases, with 20 bases between. The CDR3 has 17 residues. The germline CDR1 and CDR2 sequences are SGHTA and FQGNSA. CD4+ T cells that had been cultured provided DNA sequenced with the Oncomine TCR Beta short-read assay. TCRdb passed the PCR reads through MiXCR, listing each CDR3 protein once. The table shows more than 10,000 distinct CDR3 sequences, with roughly 45% occurring only once. Only a few counts were recorded for this clonotype. Its specificity is not known.

The chain uses TRBV7-2 and TRBJ2-3; D unresolved. The material was CD4+ T cells from blood, cultured in vitro, obtained after SARS-CoV-2 vaccination. The sequence derives from a human donor who had recovered from COVID-19. For the CDR3, the DNA is TGTGCCAGCAGCCCATCACCCCCCCGCCGATACACAGATACGCAGTATTTT. Translated: CASSPSPPRRYTDTQYF.